One sample yielded the 25 T cell receptor beta chains listed below, sequenced in a study of shared clonotypes between healthy human individuals. Produced via immunoSEQ multiplex PCR; TCRdb's table is partial and in-frame only. The sample holds hundreds of thousands of clones, around 93% seen once. The naive CD8 population came from CD45RO-negative cells selected for CCR7, without terminally differentiated effector memory CD45RA+ cells. Sequenced: naive CD8+ T cells sorted from blood. These receptors all stem from a man aged 30 to 45 in good health.

CDR3 amino acids: CASSQGGSGSYEQYF. CDR3 nucleotide sequence: TGTGCCAGCAGCCAAGGGGGTAGCGGGTCCTACGAGCAGTACTTC. V is TRBV16 and J is TRBJ2-7; 7 bases line up with TRBD2. The CDR3 runs 15 residues. Germline CDR1 reads KGHSY; CDR2 reads FQNENV. V dropped 2 bases and J dropped 1; count of bases not matched to a gene: 5.

This chain joins TRBV7-9 and TRBJ1-1, with D unclear. V dropped 5 bases and J dropped 3 bases, with 10 bases sitting between them. The CDR3 is 13 amino acids. Per the germline V gene, CDR1 is SEHNR and CDR2 is FQNEAQ (reference sequence). Here the CDR3 DNA reads TGTGCCAGCAGCCCCCCCGGGTACACTGAAGCTTTCTTT. As protein: CASSPPGYTEAFF.

Turning to this clone: A read error is likely here: a far larger clone is one base away. The V call is TRBV4-3, the J call TRBJ2-7; D remains ambiguous. CDR3 length equals 12 residues. Germline V lookup: CDR1 LGHNA, CDR2 YSLEER. V was shortened by 5 bases and J by 6 bases, with 11 bases between the two germline ends. CDR3 residues: CASSSEQVEQYF. In DNA, the CDR3 is TGCGCCAGCAGCTCGGAGCAAGTCGAGCAGTACTTC.

As regards this clone: At the DNA level, this CDR3 is encoded by other sequences in the same sample as well. The V gene is TRBV15, the J gene TRBJ1-5; D not certain. Trimming took off 0 bases at V and 0 bases at J, with 6 bases between the two ends. CDR3 length equals 15 residues. The germline CDR1 and CDR2 sequences are LNHNV and YYDKDF (reference sequence). In nucleotides, the CDR3 is TGTGCCACCAGCAGAGATAGGAATAGCAATCAGCCCCAGCATTTT. The encoded protein is CATSRDRNSNQPQHF.

This chain uses TRBV10-1 with TRBJ2-7; TRBD1 might be the D (6 bases). Germline V gene lookup returns CDR1 WNHNN and CDR2 SYGVQD (reference sequence). V lost 4 bases and J lost 5, with 18 bases in between. The length of the CDR3 is 15 residues. The CDR3 loop is CASSALGAGVNEQYF. The CDR3 bases are TGCGCCAGCAGTGCCCTCGGGGCAGGGGTCAACGAGCAGTACTTC.

CDR3 bases: TGTGCCAGCAGCCCCATCCGGTCGGGGGGAGGGCTCAGGTCCTATGAGCAGTTCTTC. This gives the protein CASSPIRSGGGLRSYEQFF. This chain connects TRBV28 to TRBJ2-1; 7 nucleotides agree with TRBD2. The CDR3 sequence is 19 residues long. V lost 6 bases to trimming and J lost 8 bases; unmatched junction nucleotides: 25. Germline CDR1 reads MDHEN; CDR2 reads SYDVKM.

The chain is built from TRBV7-8 and TRBJ1-2; 9 bases fit TRBD1. V was clipped by 5 bases and J by 8 bases; unmatched bases: 12. CDR3 length equals 15 residues. The germline gives CDR1 SGHVS, CDR2 FQNEAQ. In nucleotides, the CDR3 is TGTGCCAGCAGCCCCGGGACAGGGAAAGCAGGGGGCTACACCTTC. Translated, it gives CASSPGTGKAGGYTF.

V usage is TRBV7-9 and J usage is TRBJ2-7; 11 bases are shared with TRBD2. This CDR3 has 16 residues. V shed 6 bases and J 2 bases; nucleotides not matched to a gene: 9. Germline CDR1 reads SEHNR; CDR2 reads FQNEAQ (reference sequence). CDR3 bases: TGTGCCAGCAGAACCGGACTAGCGGGTAAGGCCTACGAGCAGTACTTC. Its protein is CASRTGLAGKAYEQYF.

This clone was seen a single time. The chain joins TRBV4-2 to TRBJ2-1; tentative D call: TRBD2 (6 bases). Trimming removed 0 bases at V and 0 bases at J, with 15 bases between. CDR1 is LGHNA, CDR2 YNFKEQ, per germline. CDR3 length: 18 residues. CDR3 nucleotides: TGTGCCAGCAGCCAAGATCCCGTGACTAGTAACTCCTACAATGAGCAGTTCTTC. This encodes CASSQDPVTSNSYNEQFF.

The chain is built from TRBV19 and TRBJ1-2, with D uncertain. The V end lost 3 bases, the J end lost 0 bases, and 5 bases lay between the germline ends. Germline assignment: CDR1 LNHDA and CDR2 SQIVND (reference sequence). The CDR3 is 13 residues long. The CDR3 DNA follows: TGTGCCAGTAGTATCCCACCTAACTATGGCTACACCTTC. Translating it yields CASSIPPNYGYTF.

This clone has just one count. V and J are TRBV27 and TRBJ2-1; D call uncertain. This CDR3 has 15 amino acids. Germline assignment: CDR1 MNHEY and CDR2 SMNVEV (reference sequence). V was pared by 8 bases and J by 4 bases, with 18 bases between. The chain's CDR3 is CASVSFGGRYNEQFF. The CDR3 bases are TGTGCCAGCGTCTCCTTCGGTGGGCGGTACAATGAGCAGTTCTTC.

This clone was detected ten times or more. The chain joins TRBV28 to TRBJ2-7, with unresolved D. The length of the CDR3 is 11 residues. Germline-derived CDR1 and CDR2 are MDHEN and SYDVKM. The germline V and J ends were trimmed by 8 bases and 3 bases, with 8 bases remaining between them. Here the CDR3 reads CASGKDYEQYF. The CDR3 DNA reads as TGTGCCAGCGGCAAGGACTACGAGCAGTACTTC. Filled out from reference TRBV28 and TRBJ2-7, the complete variable domain reads DVKVTQSSRYLVKRTGEKVFLECVQDMDHENMFWYRQDPGLGLRLIYFSYDVKMKEKGDIPEGYSVSREKKERFSLILESASTNQTSMYLCASGKDYEQYFGPGTRLTVT.

The chain has TRBV29-1 and TRBJ2-5; 10 bases align to TRBD2. The V gene end was trimmed by 6 bases and the J gene end by 3 bases; junction bases not matched to a gene: 4. The CDR3 sequence is 13 residues long. Germline CDR1 SQVTM, CDR2 ANQGSEA. This chain's CDR3 is CSVAGTSEETQYF. DNA of the CDR3: TGCAGCGTGGCCGGGACTAGCGAAGAGACCCAGTACTTC.

The sample holds a few counts of this clone. Additional DNA sequences in this sample encode the identical CDR3. This chain connects TRBV28 to TRBJ1-4, with D perhaps matching TRBD1 (6 bases). Germline CDR1 and CDR2: MDHEN and SYDVKM. The ends were cut back, 3 bases at V and 5 bases at J, with 10 bases in the middle. This CDR3 is built from 14 residues. CDR3 region: CASSLDRPNEKLFF. For the CDR3, the DNA is TGTGCCAGCAGTTTGGACAGACCGAATGAAAAACTGTTTTTT.

This clone was observed once. Different DNA sequences within this sample yield the same CDR3. V usage is TRBV7-9 and J usage is TRBJ2-1; D remains ambiguous. The length of the CDR3 is 13 residues. Deletions cut 5 bases from V and 5 bases from J, with 10 bases between. Germline loops: CDR1 SEHNR, CDR2 FQNEAQ (reference sequence). The CDR3 DNA reads as TGTGCCAGCAGCCATCCTGGGAACAATGAGCAGTTCTTC. Protein: CASSHPGNNEQFF. Variable domain in full (rest from reference TRBV7-9 and TRBJ2-1): DTGVSQNPRHKITKRGQNVTFRCDPISEHNRLYWYRQTLGQGPEFLTYFQNEAQLEKSRLLSDRFSAERPKGSFSTLEIQRTEQGDSAMYLCASSHPGNNEQFFGPGTRLTVL.

The rearrangement uses TRBV7-2 and TRBJ2-5; weak D call: TRBD1 (6 bases). CDR3 size: 12 residues. Trimming took off 8 bases at V and 4 bases at J, with 11 bases between the two ends. The V gene's germline CDR1 is SGHTA and CDR2 FQGNSA. CDR3 amino acids: CASQGWSETQYF. CDR3 sequence (DNA): TGTGCCAGCCAGGGGTGGTCAGAGACCCAGTACTTC.

This clone appeared a few times. This could be a read error, since a much larger clone is one nucleotide away. The same CDR3 can be traced to other DNA sequences in this sample. The chain recombines TRBV28 with TRBJ2-7, with a possible D match to TRBD1 (6 bases). The germline CDR1 and CDR2 sequences are MDHEN and SYDVKM. The CDR3 loop spans 12 amino acids. Trimming shortened V by 8 bases and J by 1 base, and 9 bases separated the two germline ends. CDR3 amino acids: CASRDISYEQYF. For the CDR3, the DNA is TGTGCCAGCCGGGACATATCCTACGAGCAGTACTTC.

The rearrangement links TRBV28 to TRBJ2-7, with 7 bases identical to TRBD1. The CDR3 totals 14 residues. Germline lookup yields CDR1 MDHEN and CDR2 SYDVKM. Trimming took 6 bases from V and 3 from J; bases not matched to a gene: 8. Written as DNA, the CDR3 is TGTGCCAGCAGAGTCAGGGACAGTAACTACGAGCAGTACTTC. It yields the protein CASRVRDSNYEQYF.

This chain joins TRBV7-9 and TRBJ2-5, with D possibly being TRBD1 (5 bases). V lost 3 bases and J 5 bases, leaving 13 bases between the germline ends. Per germline, CDR1 SEHNR and CDR2 FQNEAQ (reference sequence). This CDR3 is built from 14 residues. The CDR3, as DNA: TGTGCCAGCAGCTTGGGGCAGGGAACGGAGACCCAGTACTTC. Protein: CASSLGQGTETQYF.

V is TRBV28 and J is TRBJ2-7, with 7 bases fitting TRBD1. Germline CDR1 reads MDHEN; CDR2 reads SYDVKM. The length of the CDR3 is 13 residues. Trimming removed 6 bases from V and 4 bases from J; junction bases left unmatched: 6. This CDR3 reads CASRSGTAYEQYF. DNA for the CDR3: TGTGCCAGCAGGTCCGGGACAGCATACGAGCAGTACTTC.

As for this clone: Other DNA variants within this sample encode the same CDR3. V is TRBV11-2 and J is TRBJ2-7, with TRBD2 as a possible D gene (5 bases). V dropped 7 bases and J dropped 0 bases, with 10 bases sitting between them. This CDR3 spans 13 amino acids. Germline CDR1 reads SGHAT; CDR2 reads FQNNGV. The CDR3 DNA reads TGTGCCAGCACCCTAGCCGCCTCCTACGAGCAGTACTTC. This gives the protein CASTLAASYEQYF.

The genes are TRBV25-1 and TRBJ2-3, with 7 bases identical to TRBD2. The CDR3 contains 13 residues. Germline assignment: CDR1 MGHDK and CDR2 SYGVNS. Trimming removed 5 bases from V and 9 bases from J; junction bases left unmatched: 8. For the CDR3, the DNA is TGTGCCAGCAGTAACGGGAGGTCGAAGACGCAGTATTTT. It codes for CASSNGRSKTQYF.

The chain uses TRBV7-3 and TRBJ2-3; D gene ambiguous. This CDR3 comprises 13 residues. Germline V lookup: CDR1 SGHTA, CDR2 FQGTGA. The ends were cut back, 5 bases at V and 4 bases at J, with 10 bases in the middle. The DNA of the CDR3 is TGTGCCAGCAGCCCGACCGACGCAGATACGCAGTATTTT. This gives the protein CASSPTDADTQYF. Drawing the rest from reference TRBV7-3 and TRBJ2-3, the complete variable domain is GAGVSQTPSNKVTEKGKYVELRCDPISGHTALYWYRQSLGQGPEFLIYFQGTGAADDSGLPNDRFFAVRPEGSVSTLKIQRTERGDSAVYLCASSPTDADTQYFGPGTRLTVL.

The chain joins TRBV14 to TRBJ2-1; the D call may be TRBD1 or TRBD2 (5 bases each). CDR1 and CDR2 (germline): SGHDN, FVKESK. This CDR3 is built from 14 residues. Deletions cut 3 bases from V and 10 bases from J, with 16 bases between. CDR3 DNA: TGTGCCAGCAGCCAGGCTGGGGGTTACAGAGAGCAGTTCTTC. Translation gives CASSQAGGYREQFF. Complete variable domain (other parts from reference TRBV14 and TRBJ2-1): EAGVTQFPSHSVIEKGQTVTLRCDPISGHDNLYWYRRVMGKEIKFLLHFVKESKQDESGMPNNRFLAERTGGTYSTLKVQPAELEDSGVYFCASSQAGGYREQFFGPGTRLTVL.

This rearrangement joins TRBV27 to TRBJ2-7; 11 bases fit TRBD2. CDR1 is MNHEY and CDR2 is SMNVEV in the germline V gene (reference sequence). The V gene end was trimmed by 4 bases and the J gene end by 4 bases; junction bases not matched to a gene: 9. The CDR3 contains 16 residues. In DNA, the CDR3 is TGTGCCAGCAGTTCTCCCTTAGCGGGAGGGTATTACGAGCAGTACTTC. Protein sequence: CASSSPLAGGYYEQYF.